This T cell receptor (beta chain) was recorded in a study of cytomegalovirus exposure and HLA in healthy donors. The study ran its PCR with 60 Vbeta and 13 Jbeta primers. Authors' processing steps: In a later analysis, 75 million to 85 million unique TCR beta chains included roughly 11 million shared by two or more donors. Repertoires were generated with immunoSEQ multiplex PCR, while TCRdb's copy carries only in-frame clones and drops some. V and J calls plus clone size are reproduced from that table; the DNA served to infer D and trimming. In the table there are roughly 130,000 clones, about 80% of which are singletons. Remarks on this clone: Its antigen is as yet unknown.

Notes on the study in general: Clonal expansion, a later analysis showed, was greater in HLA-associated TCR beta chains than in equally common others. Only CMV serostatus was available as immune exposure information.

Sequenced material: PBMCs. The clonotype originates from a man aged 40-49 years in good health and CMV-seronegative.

The DNA of the CDR3 is TGTGCCAGCTCAGAATCTAGCGGGAGGAACGAGCAGTACTTC. Translated: CASSESSGRNEQYF. The chain uses TRBV18 and TRBJ2-7; TRBD2 matches 11 bases. V lost 5 bases to trimming and J lost 5 bases; unmatched junction nucleotides: 5. This CDR3 spans 14 amino acids. CDR1 is KGHSH and CDR2 is LQKENI in the germline V gene.